The next 31 T cell receptor beta chains were all read from a single sample in a study of T cells in Graves' hyperthyroidism and ophthalmopathy. RNA transcripts yielded amplified TCR beta CDR3 regions. A set of HTBI primers served as the primers for a first-round RT-PCR of the TCR CDR3. TCRdb reprocessed the multiplex PCR reads via MiXCR and lists one record per CDR3 protein. The sample records 250,000 or so distinct CDR3 sequences, about a sixth being singletons. Sequenced: blood. All receptors come from a woman under 30 with Graves' ophthalmopathy.

The chain has TRBV20-1 and TRBJ2-7; 8 bases are shared with TRBD1. The junction had 9 bases not matched to a gene; V was cut back by 3 bases and J by 2 bases. This CDR3 contains 15 residues. The germline CDR1 and CDR2 sequences are DFQATT and SNEGSKA (reference sequence). The CDR3 loop is CSASHRTGNPYEQYF. CDR3 nucleotides: TGCAGTGCTAGCCACCGGACAGGGAACCCCTACGAGCAGTACTTC.

In the case of this clonotype: A read error may produce the germline difference seen at one junction end. The rearrangement joins TRBV12-3 or TRBV12-4 to TRBJ2-1; a weak D match, TRBD2 (5 bases). The J call could be wrong; TRBJ2-7 is a better fit for the DNA end. The length of the CDR3 is 16 residues. The CDR3 nucleotides are TGTGCTAGCAGTTTAGTCTCGGCGGGTAACTACAATGAGCAGTACTTC. Its protein is CASSLVSAGNYNEQYF.

This clonotype occurred many times. V and J are TRBV30 and TRBJ1-4, with TRBD1 as a possible D gene (6 bases). Trimming stripped 0 bases from V and 6 bases from J, with 11 bases between. CDR3 length equals 14 residues. CDR1 is GTSNPN, CDR2 SVGIG, per germline (reference sequence). The CDR3 spells CAWSVGGGDEKLFF. The CDR3 DNA sequence: TGTGCCTGGAGTGTCGGGGGCGGGGATGAAAAACTGTTTTTT.

This clonotype came up many times. This rearrangement joins TRBV28 to TRBJ2-7, with TRBD1 identical over 7 bases. Trimming cost V 6 bases and J 10 bases; bases outside gene matches: 9. CDR1 and CDR2 from the germline V gene are MDHEN and SYDVKM. The CDR3 runs 12 residues. The CDR3 DNA reads TGTGCCAGCAGCCTCTACAGGGGAGAACAGTACTTC. The encoded protein is CASSLYRGEQYF. Full variable domain (missing parts from reference TRBV28 and TRBJ2-7): DVKVTQSSRYLVKRTGEKVFLECVQDMDHENMFWYRQDPGLGLRLIYFSYDVKMKEKGDIPEGYSVSREKKERFSLILESASTNQTSMYLCASSLYRGEQYFGPGTRLTVT.

This clonotype was recorded at least ten times. J is TRBJ2-5 and V is TRBV30; D is unclear. The CDR3 has 13 residues. V lost 1 base and J 2 bases, leaving 8 bases between the germline ends. Germline assignment: CDR1 GTSNPN and CDR2 SVGIG (reference sequence). CDR3 DNA sequence: TGTGCCTGGAGTGGGAGCGTACAAGAGACCCAGTACTTC. It translates to CAWSGSVQETQYF.

This clonotype was counted only a few times. The chain couples TRBV19 to TRBJ2-3, with 10 bases fitting TRBD2. V lost 3 bases and J lost 6; bases outside the gene matches: 6. Germline CDR1 is LNHDA and CDR2 is SQIVND (reference sequence). The CDR3 sequence is 15 residues long. The CDR3 protein is CASSMPSGGGDTQYF. The CDR3 nucleotides read TGTGCCAGTAGTATGCCTAGCGGGGGAGGTGATACGCAGTATTTT.

This clonotype has at least ten counts. V is TRBV7-9 and J is TRBJ2-1; no clear D. The CDR3 contains 11 residues. V was shortened by 6 bases and J by 8 bases, with 8 bases between the two germline ends. CDR1 and CDR2 from the germline V gene are SEHNR and FQNEAQ (reference sequence). This chain's CDR3 is CASSLLDEQFF. CDR3 sequence (DNA): TGTGCCAGCAGTCTTCTTGATGAGCAGTTCTTC.

This clonotype was seen repeatedly, ten times or more. The chain couples TRBV24-1 to TRBJ2-7, with D perhaps given as TRBD1 or TRBD2 (5 bases each). Per the germline V gene, CDR1 is KGHDR and CDR2 is SFDVKD. The CDR3 has 16 residues. Trimming took 2 bases from V and 8 from J, leaving 21 bases between them. The CDR3 loop reads CATSDSRRDPYDKQYF. In DNA form, the CDR3 reads TGTGCCACCAGTGATTCCCGCCGGGACCCGTATGACAAGCAGTACTTC.

The table lists this clonotype with many counts. The chain couples TRBV20-1 to TRBJ2-7; 8 bases align to TRBD2. The trim removed 3 bases at V and 2 bases at J, leaving 6 bases unmatched. Germline CDR1 DFQATT, CDR2 SNEGSKA (reference sequence). The CDR3 runs 14 residues. CDR3 region: CSASFGTSTYEQYF. CDR3 DNA sequence: TGCAGTGCTAGTTTTGGGACTAGTACCTACGAGCAGTACTTC.

This clonotype was found many times. V and J are TRBV28 and TRBJ2-1; D tentatively fits TRBD1 or TRBD2 (6 bases each). Between the trimmed V and J ends, which lost 6 bases and 14 bases, there was a span of 17 bases. The germline V gene has CDR1 MDHEN and CDR2 SYDVKM. The CDR3 loop spans 12 amino acids. The CDR3 region is CASRIGGGREFF. The CDR3 DNA sequence: TGTGCCAGCAGGATAGGAGGGGGGCGGGAGTTCTTC.

This clonotype has a count of ten or more. The chain carries TRBV5-1 and TRBJ1-6; 7 positions match TRBD1. This CDR3 has 16 amino acids. The germline V gene has CDR1 SGHRS and CDR2 YFSETQ. J was trimmed by 6 bases and V by 2 bases; bases with no gene match: 8. CDR3 protein: CASSFGVDRSNSPLHF. The CDR3 nucleotides read TGCGCCAGCAGCTTCGGGGTGGACAGGAGTAATTCACCCCTCCACTTT.

About this clonotype: This may stem from a read error, because a much larger clone lies one nucleotide away. This chain links TRBV20-1 with TRBJ2-7; D is ambiguous. Germline values: CDR1 DFQATT, CDR2 SNEGSKA (reference sequence). Deletions cut 3 bases from V and 2 bases from J, with 14 bases between. This CDR3 has 14 amino acids. CDR3 DNA: TGCAGTGCTAGTACCGTCGCAGACCCCTACGAGCAGTACTTC. Translating gives CSASTVADPYEQYF.

This clonotype was seen ten or more times. The chain uses TRBV20-1 and TRBJ2-4; TRBD1 aligns across 10 bases. Unmatched junction bases numbered 8, after V lost 7 bases and J lost 8 bases. The CDR3 is 13 amino acids. The germline V gene encodes CDR1 DFQATT and CDR2 SNEGSKA (reference sequence). The CDR3 protein is CSVAVDRGDIQYF. The DNA for the CDR3 is TGCAGTGTGGCGGTGGACAGGGGGGACATTCAGTACTTC.

This clonotype was observed many times. V and J are TRBV11-1 and TRBJ1-1; D gene unclear. The CDR3 runs 8 residues. The V and J ends lost 4 bases and 11 bases respectively, with 2 bases between them. Germline V gives CDR1 SGHAT, CDR2 FQDESV (reference sequence). The CDR3 sequence: CASSSAFF. The CDR3 DNA is TGTGCCAGCAGCTCGGCTTTCTTT. Using reference TRBV11-1 and TRBJ1-1 for the parts outside the CDR3, the full variable domain is EAEVAQSPRYKITEKSQAVAFWCDPISGHATLYWYRQILGQGPELLVQFQDESVVDDSQLPKDRFSAERLKGVDSTLKIQPAELGDSAMYLCASSSAFFGQGTRLTVV.

This clonotype showed up many times. This sequence joins TRBV30 and TRBJ2-7, with 8 bases fitting TRBD1. This CDR3 has 15 amino acids. V lost 2 bases to trimming and J lost 3 bases; unmatched junction nucleotides: 9. Germline CDR1 is GTSNPN and CDR2 is SVGIG (reference sequence). CDR3 region: CAWSPGTGRFYEQYF. The CDR3 DNA sequence: TGTGCCTGGAGTCCCGGGACAGGCCGATTCTACGAGCAGTACTTC.

The table lists this clonotype with many counts. The rearrangement joins TRBV29-1 to TRBJ1-2, with D hard to call. This CDR3 is 11 amino acids long. Germline V gene lookup returns CDR1 SQVTM and CDR2 ANQGSEA. V dropped 2 bases and J dropped 6 bases, with 7 bases sitting between them. The CDR3 protein is CSVEIMDGYTF. The CDR3 nucleotides are TGCAGCGTTGAAATAATGGATGGCTACACCTTC.

This clonotype appeared many times. The chain carries TRBV30 and TRBJ1-2; TRBD1 is a possible D gene (5 bases). Germline CDR1 and CDR2: GTSNPN and SVGIG (reference sequence). The CDR3 length is 12 residues. V was pared by 5 bases and J by 2 bases, with 9 bases between. As DNA, the CDR3 is TGTGCCTGGGGAGCAGGGAACTATGGCTACACCTTC. Protein product: CAWGAGNYGYTF.

This clonotype appeared many times. The CDR3 loop is CASMQEGLAKNIQYF. DNA of the CDR3: TGTGCCAGCATGCAGGAAGGGCTAGCCAAAAACATTCAGTACTTC. The chain carries TRBV6-1 and TRBJ2-4; D is unclear. V gave up 7 bases and J gave up 0 bases, with 13 bases separating them. This CDR3 contains 15 residues. Germline V gene lookup returns CDR1 MNHNS and CDR2 SASEGT.

This clonotype was seen ten or more times. The chain recombines TRBV18 with TRBJ1-1; 8 nucleotides align to TRBD1. The CDR3 is made up of 13 amino acids. With 2 bases clipped from V and 8 bases from J, the junction kept 4 bases outside the gene matches. CDR1 and CDR2 from the germline V gene are KGHSH and LQKENI. CDR3 residues: CASSPGWDREAFF. CDR3 nucleotide sequence: TGTGCCAGCTCACCAGGTTGGGACAGGGAAGCTTTCTTT. Supplemented by reference TRBV18 and TRBJ1-1, the full variable domain reads NAGVMQNPRHLVRRRGQEARLRCSPMKGHSHVYWYRQLPEEGLKFMVYLQKENIIDESGMPKERFSAEFPKEGPSILRIQQVVRGDSAAYFCASSPGWDREAFFGQGTRLTVV.

This clonotype was counted ten times or more. The V and J genes are TRBV7-3 and TRBJ1-1; no definite D call. This CDR3 contains 16 residues. Trimming took 0 bases from V and 3 from J, leaving 14 bases between them. CDR1 is SGHTA, CDR2 FQGTGA, per germline. The CDR3 sequence is CASSLTGTPTDTEAFF. The DNA of the CDR3 is TGTGCCAGCAGCTTAACGGGTACCCCAACGGACACTGAAGCTTTCTTT.

This clonotype has ten or more counts. The chain carries TRBV20-1 and TRBJ1-4; D is perhaps TRBD1 (5 bases). Germline V CDR1 and CDR2: DFQATT, SNEGSKA (reference sequence). V was trimmed by 4 bases and J by 11 bases, leaving 17 bases between them. This CDR3 has 13 residues. This CDR3 is CSANRDSRSKLFF. The CDR3 coding sequence is TGCAGTGCTAACCGGGACTCCCGTTCGAAACTGTTTTTT.

This clonotype was observed at least ten times. The chain links TRBV20-1 to TRBJ1-4; D not resolved. CDR1 and CDR2 from the germline V gene are DFQATT and SNEGSKA (reference sequence). The CDR3 totals 13 residues. The V gene lost 0 bases and the J gene lost 4 bases, with 6 bases spanning the gap. The CDR3, as DNA: TGCAGTGCTAGAGATCGACATAATGAAAAACTGTTTTTT. It encodes CSARDRHNEKLFF.

The chain carries TRBV19 and TRBJ1-5; maybe TRBD1 (5 bases). Germline V gene sequence: CDR1 LNHDA, CDR2 SQIVND (reference sequence). The CDR3 extends over 15 amino acids. The V gene lost 5 bases and the J gene lost 1 base, with 12 bases spanning the gap. CDR3 amino acids: CASSWGGKSNQPQHF. Here the CDR3 DNA reads TGTGCCAGTAGTTGGGGGGGGAAAAGCAATCAGCCCCAGCATTTT.

This clonotype was recorded at least ten times. Relative to the germline gene, one junction end is altered; a read error may explain this. The chain employs TRBV18 and TRBJ2-7, with D possibly being TRBD1 or TRBD2 (5 bases each). The V gene's germline CDR1 is KGHSH and CDR2 LQKENI. The CDR3 runs 17 residues. The chain's CDR3 is CASSPVRDGTGFYGQYF. CDR3 in DNA: TGTGCCAGCTCACCAGTTCGTGATGGGACGGGATTCTACGGGCAGTACTTC. The complete variable domain, with remaining parts taken from reference TRBV18 and TRBJ2-7, reads NAGVMQNPRHLVRRRGQEARLRCSPMKGHSHVYWYRQLPEEGLKFMVYLQKENIIDESGMPKERFSAEFPKEGPSILRIQQVVRGDSAAYFCASSPVRDGTGFYGQYFGPGTRLTVT.

The chain couples TRBV12-3 or TRBV12-4 to TRBJ2-3; possibly TRBD2 for D (7 bases). Trimming removed 7 bases at V and 7 bases at J, with 21 bases between. The CDR3 extends over 15 amino acids. CDR3 sequence reads: CASTNTDGGPYTQYF. The CDR3 bases are TGTGCCAGCACCAACACAGACGGGGGGCCGTATACGCAGTATTTT.

This clonotype has ten or more counts. This chain connects TRBV5-6 to TRBJ2-5; D call uncertain. The germline V gene encodes CDR1 SGHDT and CDR2 YYEEEE. CDR3 length: 15 residues. V was trimmed by 3 bases and J by 1 base, leaving 13 bases between them. CDR3 in amino acids: CASSSLSSFQETQYF. DNA of the CDR3: TGTGCCAGCAGCTCTCTTTCGAGCTTCCAAGAGACCCAGTACTTC. Based on the CDR3 plus reference TRBV5-6 and TRBJ2-5, the full variable domain is DAGVTQSPTHLIKTRGQQVTLRCSPKSGHDTVSWYQQALGQGPQFIFQYYEEEERQRGNFPDRFSGHQFPNYSSELNVNALLLGDSALYLCASSSLSSFQETQYFGPGTRLLVL.

This clonotype has ten or more counts. The rearrangement joins TRBV29-1 to TRBJ2-5; TRBD2 agrees at 12 bases. Losses at the gene ends were 5 bases for V and 2 bases for J; bases not matched to a gene: 6. This CDR3 region has 15 residues. The V gene's germline CDR1 is SQVTM and CDR2 ANQGSEA. The CDR3 loop is CSVPNLAGGQETQYF. The CDR3 DNA sequence: TGCAGCGTTCCTAACCTAGCGGGAGGGCAAGAGACCCAGTACTTC.

This clonotype was seen at least ten times. CDR3 nucleotides: TGTGCCAGCAGTGAATGGACAGACCACCAAGAGACCCAGTACTTC. It encodes CASSEWTDHQETQYF. The chain is built from TRBV2 and TRBJ2-5; tentative D call: TRBD1 (6 bases). In germline, CDR1 is SNHLY, CDR2 FYNNEI. The CDR3 has 15 residues. Trimming stripped 2 bases from V and 0 bases from J, with 10 bases between.

The genes are TRBV9 and TRBJ2-7, with unresolved D. Germline V gene sequence: CDR1 SGDLS, CDR2 YYNGEE. Between the trimmed V and J ends, which lost 0 bases and 0 bases, there was a span of 7 bases. The CDR3 is made up of 14 amino acids. Here the CDR3 reads CASSVVDGSYEQYF. CDR3 nucleotides: TGTGCCAGCAGCGTAGTTGACGGCTCCTACGAGCAGTACTTC.

This clonotype was seen ten or more times. V gene TRBV28 combines with J gene TRBJ2-7; TRBD1 agrees at 7 bases. V trimming: 2 bases; J trimming: 5 bases; junction bases outside the gene matches: 9. From germline, CDR1 is MDHEN and CDR2 SYDVKM. This CDR3 is built from 15 residues. The CDR3 nucleotides are TGTGCCAGCAGTTTAAGTCCGGCAGGGGGAGACGAGCAGTACTTC. This sequence encodes CASSLSPAGGDEQYF. The full variable domain, with the rest looked up from reference TRBV28 and TRBJ2-7, is DVKVTQSSRYLVKRTGEKVFLECVQDMDHENMFWYRQDPGLGLRLIYFSYDVKMKEKGDIPEGYSVSREKKERFSLILESASTNQTSMYLCASSLSPAGGDEQYFGPGTRLTVT.

There are many counts of this clonotype. The chain carries TRBV20-1 and TRBJ2-1, with 14 nucleotides matching TRBD2. CDR3 size: 16 residues. Trimming at V came to 6 bases and at J to 7 bases, leaving 11 bases not matched to a gene. Germline V gene lookup returns CDR1 DFQATT and CDR2 SNEGSKA (reference sequence). CDR3 in DNA: TGCAGTGCCCCCGGGACCGGGACTAGCGGGGGAAATGAGCAGTTCTTC. Translation gives CSAPGTGTSGGNEQFF.